The next 9 T cell receptor beta chains were all read from a single sample in a study of T cells in women clearing cervical HPV infection. TCRdb keeps only in-frame clones here, not all; method: immunoSEQ multiplex PCR. The sample table includes under 25,000 clones. The sequenced material came from blood buffy coat. All receptors come from a woman between 18 and 70 years old with a cervical HPV16 infection that either progressed to CIN3+ or cleared (not recorded which).

Details on this clone: The CDR3 extends 3 residues past the end of the read, so its final part is completed from the germline J gene. V and J are TRBV20-1 and TRBJ2-7; a weak D match, TRBD1 (6 bases). This CDR3 has 14 residues. CDR1 is DFQATT, CDR2 SNEGSKA, per germline (reference sequence). Deletions cut 2 bases from V and 2 bases from J, with 13 bases between. The CDR3 DNA, read in part, is TGCAGTGCTAGAAATCTAAGGACAGCCTACGAG. Translated: CSARNLRTAYE. The CDR3 in full is CSARNLRTAYEQYF.

This clone is medium-sized by frequency. With the read ending 3 residues before the CDR3 end, the germline J gene is used to fill in that end. The chain carries TRBV10-3 and TRBJ2-3; a possible D gene is TRBD2 (6 bases). This CDR3 is 14 amino acids long. Germline values: CDR1 ENHRY, CDR2 SYGVKD. V was pared by 6 bases and J by 2 bases, with 12 bases between. CDR3 DNA (partial): TGTGCCATCAGGGACCGGGGGTTCACAGATACG. As protein: CAIRDRGFTDT. The CDR3 in full is CAIRDRGFTDTQYF.

A remark on this clone: The read ends 3 residues early relative to the CDR3; the germline J gene fills the gap. The chain has TRBV20-1 and TRBJ2-1, with D perhaps matching TRBD2 (5 bases). With 0 bases removed from V and 8 bases from J, the gap between germline ends came to 14 bases. The CDR3 length is 14 residues. Per the germline V gene, CDR1 is DFQATT and CDR2 is SNEGSKA (reference sequence). The covered CDR3 bases are TGCAGTGCTAGAGATCCTGACGGGGTGGATGAG. This translates into CSARDPDGVDE. The entire CDR3 protein reads CSARDPDGVDEQFF.

Remarks on this clone: The DNA ends 3 residues before the CDR3 does, and the rest of the CDR3 is filled in from the germline J gene. V and J are TRBV2 and TRBJ1-5; D is perhaps TRBD1 (6 bases). The V gene lost 4 bases and the J gene lost 0 bases, with 16 bases spanning the gap. Per the germline V gene, CDR1 is SNHLY and CDR2 is FYNNEI. The CDR3 loop spans 17 amino acids. CDR3: CASSGLDRPYSNQPQHF. The CDR3 DNA, read in part, is TGTGCCAGCAGTGGGCTAGACAGGCCGTATAGCAATCAGCCC.

As for this clone: The CDR3 goes on 3 residues after the read ends, and that part is filled in from the germline J gene. The chain links TRBV7-8 to TRBJ1-1; the D is unclear. This CDR3 has 14 residues. Germline V gene sequence: CDR1 SGHVS, CDR2 FQNEAQ. Deletions cut 1 base from V and 1 base from J, with 7 bases between. CDR3 sequence: CASSLVSGNTEAFF. The sequenced part of the CDR3 DNA is TGTGCCAGCAGCTTAGTGTCCGGGAACACTGAA.

Note on this clone: The CDR3 is cut off 3 residues early in the read; its end comes from the germline J gene. The V and J genes are TRBV18 and TRBJ1-1; no reliable D call. Germline loops: CDR1 KGHSH, CDR2 LQKENI. V dropped 1 base and J dropped 0 bases, with 3 bases sitting between them. CDR3 length equals 13 residues. This chain's CDR3 is CASSPQVNTEAFF. The sequenced CDR3 bases are TGTGCCAGCTCACCACAGGTGAACACTGAA.

On this clone: From the germline J gene comes the end of the CDR3, since the read stops 3 residues before it. The chain links TRBV6-2 or TRBV6-3 to TRBJ1-2; 7 positions agree with TRBD1. The CDR3 contains 16 residues. In germline, CDR1 is MNHEY, CDR2 SVGEGT. J gave up 4 bases and V 5 bases, and 13 bases lay outside the gene matches. CDR3 residues: CASSDPTGRRLYGYTF. The CDR3 DNA, read in part, is TGTGCCAGCAGTGACCCGACAGGGCGCCGGCTCTATGGC.

To note about this clone: The read comes to an end 3 residues before the CDR3 does, leaving the germline J gene to fill in the end. The V call is TRBV5-1, the J call TRBJ2-3, with 14 bases lining up with TRBD2. Germline CDR1 is SGHRS and CDR2 is YFSETQ. The CDR3 sequence is 18 residues long. Unmatched junction bases numbered 7, after V lost 4 bases and J lost 0 bases. The part of the CDR3 DNA that was read is TGCGCCAGCAGCACAGGGACTAGCGGGGGACAAAGCACAGATACG. Encoded protein: CASSTGTSGGQSTDT. The whole CDR3 protein is CASSTGTSGGQSTDTQYF.

A remark on this clone: The read ends 3 residues shy of where the CDR3 ends; the end is completed using the germline J gene. This chain joins TRBV13 and TRBJ2-1; tentative D call: TRBD1 (6 bases). The CDR3 sequence is 15 residues long. The germline V gene has CDR1 PRHDT and CDR2 FYEKMQ (reference sequence). V dropped 4 bases and J dropped 4 bases, with 14 bases sitting between them. The part of the CDR3 DNA that was read is TGTGCCAGCAGCTCTAAAACGGACAGATACAATGAG. Its protein is CASSSKTDRYNE. The whole CDR3 protein reads CASSSKTDRYNEQFF.